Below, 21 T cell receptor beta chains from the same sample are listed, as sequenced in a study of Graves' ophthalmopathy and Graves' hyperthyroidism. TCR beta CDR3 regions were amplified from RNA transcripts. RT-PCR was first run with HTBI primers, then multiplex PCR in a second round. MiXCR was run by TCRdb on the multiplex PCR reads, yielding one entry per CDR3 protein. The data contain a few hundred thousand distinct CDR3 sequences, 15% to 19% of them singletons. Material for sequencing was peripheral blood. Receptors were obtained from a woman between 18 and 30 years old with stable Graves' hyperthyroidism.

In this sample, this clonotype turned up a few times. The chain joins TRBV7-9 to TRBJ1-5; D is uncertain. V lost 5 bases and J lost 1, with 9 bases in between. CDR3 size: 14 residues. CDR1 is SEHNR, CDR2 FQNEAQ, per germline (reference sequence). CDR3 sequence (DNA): TGTGCCAGCAGCGCCATGGGGAGCAATCAGCCCCAGCATTTT. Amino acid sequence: CASSAMGSNQPQHF.

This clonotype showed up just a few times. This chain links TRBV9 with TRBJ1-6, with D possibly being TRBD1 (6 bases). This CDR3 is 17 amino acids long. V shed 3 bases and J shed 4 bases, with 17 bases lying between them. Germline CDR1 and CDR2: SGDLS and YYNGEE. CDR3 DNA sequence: TGTGCCAGCAGCGCTGGAGGCAGGGGAAAATATAATTCACCCCTCCACTTT. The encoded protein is CASSAGGRGKYNSPLHF.

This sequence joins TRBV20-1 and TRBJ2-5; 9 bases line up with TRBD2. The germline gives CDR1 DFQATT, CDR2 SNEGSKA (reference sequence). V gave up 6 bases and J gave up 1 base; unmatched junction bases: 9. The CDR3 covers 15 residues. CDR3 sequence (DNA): TGCAGTGCCCCCCCGGCGGGGGGGGGCCAAGAGACCCAGTACTTC. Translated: CSAPPAGGGQETQYF.

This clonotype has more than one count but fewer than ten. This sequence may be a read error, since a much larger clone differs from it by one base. CDR3 bases: TGTGCCAGCAGCCACGGGGTCCAAGAGACCCAGTACTTC. Protein: CASSHGVQETQYF. This chain links TRBV3-1 with TRBJ2-5; D is perhaps TRBD2 (5 bases). The CDR3 runs 13 residues. V was clipped by 3 bases and J by 1 base, with 6 bases between them. Germline CDR1 LGHDT, CDR2 YNNKEL (reference sequence).

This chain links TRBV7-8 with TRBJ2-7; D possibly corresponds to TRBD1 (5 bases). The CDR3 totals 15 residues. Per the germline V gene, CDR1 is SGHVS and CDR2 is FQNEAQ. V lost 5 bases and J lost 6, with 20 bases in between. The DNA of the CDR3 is TGTGCCAGCAGCCCCCGTACAGGTACTACGGCCGAGCAGTACTTC. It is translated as CASSPRTGTTAEQYF. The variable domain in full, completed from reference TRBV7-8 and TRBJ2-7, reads GAGVSQSPRYKVAKRGQDVALRCDPISGHVSLFWYQQALGQGPEFLTYFQNEAQLDKSGLPSDRFFAERPEGSVSTLKIQRTQQEDSAVYLCASSPRTGTTAEQYFGPGTRLTVT.

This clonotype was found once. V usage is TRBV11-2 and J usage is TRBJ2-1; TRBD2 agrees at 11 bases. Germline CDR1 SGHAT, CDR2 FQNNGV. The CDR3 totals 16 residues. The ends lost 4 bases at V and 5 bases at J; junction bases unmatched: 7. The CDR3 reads CASSSLAGGYHNEQFF. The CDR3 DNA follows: TGTGCCAGCAGCTCGTTAGCGGGGGGGTATCACAATGAGCAGTTCTTC.

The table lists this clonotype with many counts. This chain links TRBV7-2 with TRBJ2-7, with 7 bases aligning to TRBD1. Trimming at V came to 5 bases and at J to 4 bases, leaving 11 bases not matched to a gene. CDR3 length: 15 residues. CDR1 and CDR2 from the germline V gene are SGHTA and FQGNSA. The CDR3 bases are TGTGCCAGCAGCACCCTGACAGGGATATGGTACGAGCAGTACTTC. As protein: CASSTLTGIWYEQYF.

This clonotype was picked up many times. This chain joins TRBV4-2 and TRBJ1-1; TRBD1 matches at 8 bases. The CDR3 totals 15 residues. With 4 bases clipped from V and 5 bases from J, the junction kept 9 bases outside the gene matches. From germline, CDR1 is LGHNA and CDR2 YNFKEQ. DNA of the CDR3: TGTGCCAGCAGCCCGAGCAGGGGGCGGGGAACTGAAGCTTTCTTT. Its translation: CASSPSRGRGTEAFF.

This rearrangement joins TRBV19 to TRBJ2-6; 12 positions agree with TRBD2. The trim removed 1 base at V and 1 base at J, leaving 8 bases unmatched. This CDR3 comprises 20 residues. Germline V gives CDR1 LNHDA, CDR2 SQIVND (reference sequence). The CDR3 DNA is TGTGCCAGTAGTATAGGCCGACTAGCGGGGGCCCCTTCTGGGGCCAACGTCCTGACTTTC. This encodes CASSIGRLAGAPSGANVLTF. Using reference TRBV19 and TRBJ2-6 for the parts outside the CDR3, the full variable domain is DGGITQSPKYLFRKEGQNVTLSCEQNLNHDAMYWYRQDPGQGLRLIYYSQIVNDFQKGDIAEGYSVSREKKESFPLTVTSAQKNPTAFYLCASSIGRLAGAPSGANVLTFGAGSRLTVL.

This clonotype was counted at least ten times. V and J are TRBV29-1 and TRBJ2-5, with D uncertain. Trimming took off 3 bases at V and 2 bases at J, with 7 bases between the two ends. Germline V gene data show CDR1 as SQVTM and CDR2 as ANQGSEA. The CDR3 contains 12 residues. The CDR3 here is CSVEYGQETQYF. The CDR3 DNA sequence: TGCAGCGTTGAGTACGGGCAAGAGACCCAGTACTTC. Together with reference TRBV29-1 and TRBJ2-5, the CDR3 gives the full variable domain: SAVISQKPSRDICQRGTSLTIQCQVDSQVTMMFWYRQQPGQSLTLIATANQGSEATYESGFVIDKFPISRPNLTFSTLTVSNMSPEDSSIYLCSVEYGQETQYFGPGTRLLVL.

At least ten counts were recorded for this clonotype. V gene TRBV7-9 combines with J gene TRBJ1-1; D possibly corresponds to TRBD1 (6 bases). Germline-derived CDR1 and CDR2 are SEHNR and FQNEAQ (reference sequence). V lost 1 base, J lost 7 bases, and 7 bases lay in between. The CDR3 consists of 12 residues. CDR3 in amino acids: CASSLEGGEAFF. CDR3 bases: TGTGCCAGCAGCTTAGAGGGGGGTGAAGCTTTCTTT.

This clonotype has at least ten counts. The CDR3 is CASSLRRDRNYEQYF. For the CDR3, the DNA is TGTGCCAGCAGCTTGCGGCGGGACAGAAACTACGAGCAGTACTTC. The chain recombines TRBV7-2 with TRBJ2-7, with D perhaps matching TRBD1 (7 bases). The ends were cut back, 3 bases at V and 3 bases at J, with 15 bases in the middle. This CDR3 comprises 15 residues. Germline CDR1 SGHTA, CDR2 FQGNSA.

CDR3 residues: CASSLLGPQYF. Here the CDR3 DNA reads TGTGCCAGCAGCTTATTGGGGCCGCAGTACTTC. The gene calls are TRBV7-9 and TRBJ2-7; weak D call: TRBD1 (5 bases). The V end was cut by 2 bases, the J end by 9 bases, with 8 bases between. CDR1 SEHNR and CDR2 FQNEAQ come from the germline V gene (reference sequence). The CDR3 has 11 amino acids.

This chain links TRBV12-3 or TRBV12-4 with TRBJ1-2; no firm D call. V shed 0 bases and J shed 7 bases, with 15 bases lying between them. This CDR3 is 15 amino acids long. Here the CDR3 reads CASSLAGGLVRGYTF. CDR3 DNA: TGTGCCAGCAGTTTAGCGGGCGGACTAGTCCGTGGCTACACCTTC.

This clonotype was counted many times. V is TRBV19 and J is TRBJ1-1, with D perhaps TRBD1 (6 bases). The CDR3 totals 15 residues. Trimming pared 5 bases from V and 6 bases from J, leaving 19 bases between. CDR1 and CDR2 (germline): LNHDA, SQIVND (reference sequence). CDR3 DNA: TGTGCCAGTAGTGCTTTCTCCGGGAGGGGGGCTGAAGCTTTCTTT. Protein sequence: CASSAFSGRGAEAFF.

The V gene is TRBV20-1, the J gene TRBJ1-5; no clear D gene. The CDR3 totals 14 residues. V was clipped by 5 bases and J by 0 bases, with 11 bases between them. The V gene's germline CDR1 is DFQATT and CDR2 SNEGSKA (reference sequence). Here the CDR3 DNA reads TGCAGTGCTGCCCCCGGGAATAGCAATCAGCCCCAGCATTTT. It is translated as CSAAPGNSNQPQHF.

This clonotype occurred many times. The CDR3 region is CSVEGGTGDGYTF. CDR3 nucleotide sequence: TGCAGCGTTGAAGGAGGGACAGGGGATGGCTACACCTTC. The chain is built from TRBV29-1 and TRBJ1-2; 10 nucleotides agree with TRBD1. The J segment lost 6 bases and the V segment lost 1 base, leaving 2 bases of the junction unmatched. The CDR3 length is 13 residues. The germline CDR1 and CDR2 sequences are SQVTM and ANQGSEA.

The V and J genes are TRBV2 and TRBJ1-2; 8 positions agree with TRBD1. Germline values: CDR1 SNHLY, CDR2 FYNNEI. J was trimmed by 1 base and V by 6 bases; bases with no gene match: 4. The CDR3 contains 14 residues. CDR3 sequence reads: CASRTGARNYGYTF. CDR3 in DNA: TGTGCCAGCAGGACAGGGGCCCGTAACTATGGCTACACCTTC.

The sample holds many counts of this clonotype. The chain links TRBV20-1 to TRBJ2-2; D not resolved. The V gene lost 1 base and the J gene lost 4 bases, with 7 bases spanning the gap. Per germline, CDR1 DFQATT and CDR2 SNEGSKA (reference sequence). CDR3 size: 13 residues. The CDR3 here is CSARAHLTGELFF. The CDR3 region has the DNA TGCAGTGCTAGAGCCCATCTCACCGGGGAGCTGTTTTTT.

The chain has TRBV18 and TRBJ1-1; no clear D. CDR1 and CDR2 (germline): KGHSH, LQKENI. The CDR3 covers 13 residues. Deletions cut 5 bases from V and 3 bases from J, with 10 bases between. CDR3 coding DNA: TGTGCCAGCTCAATTATGATTGACACTGAAGCTTTCTTT. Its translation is CASSIMIDTEAFF.

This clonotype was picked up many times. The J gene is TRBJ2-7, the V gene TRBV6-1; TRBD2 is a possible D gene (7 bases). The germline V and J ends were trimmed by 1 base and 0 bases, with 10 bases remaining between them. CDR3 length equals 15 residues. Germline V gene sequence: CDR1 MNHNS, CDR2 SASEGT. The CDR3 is CASSEGGGASYEQYF. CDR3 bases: TGTGCCAGCAGTGAAGGTGGGGGGGCCTCCTACGAGCAGTACTTC.